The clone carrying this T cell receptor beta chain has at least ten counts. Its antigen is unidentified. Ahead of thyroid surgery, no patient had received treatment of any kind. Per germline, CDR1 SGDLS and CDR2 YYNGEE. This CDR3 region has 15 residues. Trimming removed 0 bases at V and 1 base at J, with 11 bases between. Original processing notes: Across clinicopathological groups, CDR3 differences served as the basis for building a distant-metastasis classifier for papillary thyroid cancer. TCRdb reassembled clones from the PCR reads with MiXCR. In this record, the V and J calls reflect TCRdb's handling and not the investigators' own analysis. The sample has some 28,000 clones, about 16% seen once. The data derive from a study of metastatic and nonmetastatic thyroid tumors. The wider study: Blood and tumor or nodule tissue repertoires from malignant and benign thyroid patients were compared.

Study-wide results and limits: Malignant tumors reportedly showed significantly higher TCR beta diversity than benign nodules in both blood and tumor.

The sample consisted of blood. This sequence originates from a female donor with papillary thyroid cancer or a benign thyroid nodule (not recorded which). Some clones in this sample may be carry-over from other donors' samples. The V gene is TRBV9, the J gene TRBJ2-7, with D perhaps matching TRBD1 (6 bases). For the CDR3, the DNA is TGTGCCAGCAGCGTAGAAGGGGGATTTTCCTACGAGCAGTACTTC. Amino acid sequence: CASSVEGGFSYEQYF.